The entry below describes one T cell receptor (beta chain). The sample originates from a study of blood T cell repertoires in COVID-19. Study at large: Sites across the United States, Italy and Spain contributed samples from acute and convalescent COVID-19.

V shed 1 base and J shed 5 bases, with 12 bases lying between them. From germline, CDR1 is SGHVS and CDR2 FNYEAQ. The CDR3 length is 15 residues. In the authors' methods: How many nucleated cells were present was estimated from reference gene primer amplification. The assay was immunoSEQ multiplex PCR, and TCRdb's table has in-frame clones only and misses some. The V and J calls and the clone size are those of that table, but D and trimming were determined from the DNA. The sample contains roughly 160,000 clones, approximately 86% of which appear only once. The sequence came from a man aged 55 to 70 with COVID-19, enrolled during active disease. The chain links TRBV7-6 to TRBJ2-1; D uncertain. The sample taken for sequencing was peripheral blood. CDR3 region: CASSLGADGHNEQFF. In DNA form, the CDR3 reads TGTGCCAGCAGCTTAGGGGCTGATGGCCACAATGAGCAGTTCTTC.